A selection of T cell receptor beta chains follows, all from one sample in a study of blood T cells in healthy people across ages. Via MiXCR, TCRdb re-called the 5' RACE reads, giving one row per CDR3 protein. The sample holds over 300,000 distinct CDR3 sequences, about 52% seen once. Sequenced material: blood. The receptors derive from a man in his 60s in good health. Both conserved end residues are part of each CDR3.

v_call cdr3_aa
TRBV11-2 CASSLLAEEQYF
TRBV20-1 CSAKVQGAQEQYF
TRBV11-2 CASSPKGGYPSYEQYF
TRBV5-1 CASSSGQGVYNEQFF
TRBV5-1 CASSLAGVGNNEQFF
TRBV12-3/TRBV12-4 CASSFGASSVFF
TRBV27 CASSGGGHEQFF
TRBV27 CASSLYGLLSSYNEQFF
TRBV5-1 CASSVGQGLEAFF
TRBV20-1 CSARDFLAGREQYF
TRBV4-3 CASSPRGRDLSGANVLTF
TRBV28 CGTGRLGGEQFF
TRBV6-5 CARSRTGGSEQYF
TRBV10-1 CASSYKSQNNEQFF
TRBV28 CASSLRLAGNEQFF
TRBV28 CASSLRGPVAGDVIMNEQYF
TRBV4-3 CASSQASGWIGELFF
TRBV5-1 CASRPQGDNSPLHF
TRBV7-9 CASSLGTPGPDTQYF
TRBV7-2 CASSFAEPWTSGTRSEQFF
TRBV6-2/TRBV6-3 CASRTPGTHNEQFF
TRBV15 CATSSRRTGQGWLQEQFF
TRBV6-4 CASTPGGNYEQYF
TRBV4-2 CASSPTWEYRQYF
TRBV7-2 CASSSMPTGSYNEQFF
TRBV6-1 CASSPSRLAGGPTEQYF
TRBV7-2 CASSSLLNSYEQYF
TRBV29-1 CSATQGAGGEKLFF
TRBV30 CACKQAEEDGYTF
TRBV7-8 CASSRTRVQETQYF
TRBV12-3/TRBV12-4 CASSLAPGLAGSDTQYF
TRBV3-1 CASSSRQGDETQYF
TRBV12-3/TRBV12-4 CASSSSGTGANVGYTF
TRBV20-1 CSAMGQTFQETQYF
TRBV29-1 CSVEDTGTSTDTQYF
TRBV4-3 CASSQDWTQETQYF
TRBV20-1 CSATAGNYGYTF
TRBV5-1 CASSPQQGTSGSWFF
TRBV5-1 CASSLQGESGTQYF
TRBV14 CASSQDPAGTAGGYTF
TRBV29-1 CSVRSGLNTEAFF
TRBV2 CASSDGRGRGYGYTF
TRBV6-2/TRBV6-3 CASSQMLQGTSGSQHEQYF
TRBV5-5 CASRRTEDRPGANVLTF
TRBV12-3/TRBV12-4 CASSPASGLWEQFF
TRBV20-1 CSARDGRGNQPQHF
TRBV5-6 CASSPWDRPNYGYTF
TRBV29-1 CSARPSDTGQGAGYTF
TRBV6-5 CASSYTTTGTGEGGYTF
TRBV4-1 CASSQRVEGPGDTQYF